This T cell receptor beta chain was recorded in a study of CD8+ T cells in alopecia areata (dated 2018 in TCRdb). At the level of the whole study: Treated patients were enrolled in an open-label pilot trial of oral tofacitinib, 5 to 10 mg twice daily, for moderate-to-severe alopecia areata. Biopsies were taken from tofacitinib-treated patients at baseline and at 4 and 24 weeks of treatment, and a later scalp biopsy was taken in several of the tofacitinib-treated patients. Amplification of TCRbeta CDR3 regions was done by immunoSEQ multiplex PCR using 35 Vbeta forward primers and 13 Jbeta reverse primers. Clonality in the scalp was compared among normal scalp (n=4), patchy alopecia areata scalp (n=8), and alopecia totalis/universalis scalp (n=8). In humans, TCRbeta sequencing was performed on scalp tissue and on sorted CD4+ and CD8+ peripheral blood T cells from healthy controls and from patients with patchy or totalis/universalis alopecia areata. RNA was extracted with the PAXgene miRNA kit for fixed scalp, the miRNeasy kit for PBMCs, and the RNeasy kit for mouse skin. To study T cell clonal expansion in alopecia areata, the researchers applied high-throughput TCRbeta sequencing to both the C3H/HeJ mouse model and human patients. Patients received tofacitinib for 6 to 18 months and were then followed off drug for 6 months to check for delayed response and recurrence. Broader findings and caveats from the paper: TCR sequences shared between patients were less clear than in mice, possibly partly because of HLA diversity in the patient population. Unlike mouse skin, which is dominated by gammadelta T cells, normal human skin has resident alphabeta T cells that are also sequenced, and this complicates analysis of the scalp TCR repertoire. Compared with normal scalp, lesional scalp, particularly in alopecia totalis/universalis, had higher clonality and more expanded CD8+ clones, which suggests antigenic drive.

CDR1 and CDR2, looked up from the germline V gene (reference sequence), are SEHNR and FQNEAQ. From the cysteine up to the phenylalanine, the CDR3 has a length of 13 residues. Solely the CDR3 DNA is kept, with 39 bases framed from the first base. The junction carries 7 bases between V and J, which are trimmed by 4 bases and 2 bases respectively. Points on this clone: No cognate antigen has been identified for it. Base quality data are lacking; no much larger clone is found one base away.

Receptors were amplified or captured by the immunoSEQ multiplex PCR assay. To provide template for TCR sequencing, every sample had RNA extracted and reverse transcribed into cDNA. First-strand cDNA was synthesized with SuperScript III using a 2:1 mix of oligo-dT and random hexamers. A synthetic immune receptor repertoire was used to gauge amplification bias, and whatever bias remained was removed computationally. The published analysis was carried out like this. Raw reads were preprocessed to remove errors, and CDR3 was defined by IMGT conventions from the conserved cysteine to phenylalanine. To get clonality, Shannon entropy was normalized by log2 of the number of productive unique TCRs and the result was subtracted from 1. Scalp TCRbeta sequences were cross-referenced with sorted blood CD4 and CD8 repertoires so that the CD4 or CD8 identity of scalp clones could be inferred. TCRdb limited this immuneACCESS table to in-frame rearrangements with V and J called. A share of clones is missing; checked studies link under half to unresolved V genes, and the rest is unexplained. V and J calls and clone size are those listed in that table; D and trimming were worked out from the DNA. This sample is represented by about 97,000 clones; about 40% of them were singletons. In total, the top ten clones hold 1% to 1.5% of the sample.

From alopecia areata patients, peripheral blood was collected along with lesional scalp punch biopsies. After PBMCs were isolated by density centrifugation and stained for CD3, CD4 and CD8, a FACSAria was used to sort CD4+ and CD8+ T cells. This chain joins TRBV7-9 to TRBJ2-3; no D gene is confidently identified. This TCR derives from a human donor with alopecia areata. Specimen: CD4+ T cells sorted from blood. The CDR3 protein is CASSSGNTDTQYF. The nucleotide sequence is given as TGTGCCAGCAGCTCGGGTAACACAGATACGCAGTATTTT.